Only a few counts were recorded for the clone carrying this TCR beta chain. Its specificity is unknown. With molecular barcodes, quantitative 5'-RACE was used to make the TCR beta libraries. Each CDR3 protein gets one entry after TCRdb re-called the 5' RACE reads with MiXCR. This sample has approximately 440,000 distinct CDR3 sequences, with approximately 17% found just once. This record belongs to a study of CD8 T cells in ankylosing spondylitis. The study, taken as a whole, reports: Within peripheral blood, clones linked to disease were CD8+ and relatively rare. Disease-linked clones were reportedly significantly enriched in matched ankylosing spondylitis synovial fluid. Seemingly characteristic of ankylosing spondylitis blood was a TCR beta motif consisting of about 8 highly homologous variants.

The CDR3 covers 15 residues. The V gene's germline CDR1 is LNHNV and CDR2 YYDKDF (reference sequence). V was cut by 5 bases and J by 0 bases, with 11 bases left in between. The receptor's source is a male donor with ankylosing spondylitis. The chain uses TRBV15 and TRBJ2-1; no firm D call. The sequencing input was blood, either unsorted or a sorted T cell fraction (not recorded which). CDR3 nucleotides: TGTGCCACCAGCGGTATTTTGGGCTCCTACAATGAGCAGTTCTTC. Translation gives CATSGILGSYNEQFF.